The 29 T cell receptor beta chains in this list originate from one sample, sequenced in a study of T cells in narcolepsy. Assay: immunoSEQ multiplex PCR; the TCRdb copy retains only in-frame clones and omits some. Altogether tens of thousands of clones are present, 55% to 65% being singletons, with the ten largest covering less than 15%. The specimen sequenced was memory (CD45RA-) CD4+ T cells from blood. The receptors were gathered from a human donor in good health.

V gene TRBV5-1 combines with J gene TRBJ2-2; D possibly corresponds to TRBD1 (6 bases). The germline gives CDR1 SGHRS, CDR2 YFSETQ. CDR3 length: 13 amino acids. V shed 7 bases and J shed 4 bases, with 11 bases lying between them. CDR3 coding DNA: TGCGCCAGCGCCATCAGGGGCACCGGGGAGCTGTTTTTT. It translates to CASAIRGTGELFF.

The chain employs TRBV6-5 and TRBJ1-2; D perhaps matches TRBD1 (6 bases). Between the trimmed V and J ends, which lost 5 bases and 8 bases, there was a span of 15 bases. This CDR3 contains 13 residues. The germline CDR1 and CDR2 sequences are MNHEY and SVGAGI. The CDR3 loop is CASSLLGHFGYTF. DNA for the CDR3: TGTGCCAGCAGTCTCCTGGGACACTTCGGCTACACCTTC.

The rearrangement links TRBV7-6 to TRBJ2-1; TRBD1 agrees at 7 bases. The CDR3 is made up of 14 amino acids. V dropped 8 bases and J dropped 3; count of bases not matched to a gene: 7. Germline V gives CDR1 SGHVS, CDR2 FNYEAQ. The CDR3 reads CASGGRGHYNEQFF. In DNA, the CDR3 is TGTGCCAGCGGGGGAAGGGGGCACTACAATGAGCAGTTCTTC.

The CDR3: CASSLWGTDTQYF. The CDR3 coding sequence is TGTGCCAGCAGCTTGTGGGGCACAGATACGCAGTATTTT. This chain uses TRBV5-6 with TRBJ2-3; D not certain. Trimming shortened V by 1 base and J by 1 base, and 4 bases separated the two germline ends. CDR3 length: 13 amino acids. Germline V lookup: CDR1 SGHDT, CDR2 YYEEEE.

V and J are TRBV25-1 and TRBJ2-1, with 14 bases identical to TRBD2. The germline CDR1 and CDR2 sequences are MGHDK and SYGVNS. With V trimmed by 2 bases and J by 11 bases, 5 bases remained unmatched. The CDR3 has 15 amino acids. CDR3 in DNA: TGTGCCAGCAGTGAACCGGGACTAGCGGGAGATCAGCAGTTCTTC. It translates to CASSEPGLAGDQQFF.

The sample holds a few counts of this clone. The V gene is TRBV7-8, the J gene TRBJ1-3; 10 bases map to TRBD1. The V segment lost 5 bases and the J segment 9 bases; nucleotides outside the gene matches: 7. Germline CDR1 and CDR2: SGHVS and FQNEAQ. The CDR3 has 14 residues. CDR3 region: CASSNPGQGSTIYF. The DNA of the CDR3 is TGTGCCAGCAGCAACCCGGGACAGGGGAGCACCATATATTTT.

This clone was observed a handful of times. The J gene is TRBJ1-3, the V gene TRBV5-6, with D uncertain. Germline V gene data show CDR1 as SGHDT and CDR2 as YYEEEE. The CDR3 has 13 residues. The V and J ends lost 3 bases and 2 bases respectively, with 6 bases between them. CDR3 sequence reads: CASSYGTGNTIYF. The CDR3 DNA follows: TGTGCCAGCAGCTACGGGACTGGAAACACCATATATTTT.

The J gene is TRBJ2-7, the V gene TRBV29-1, with 10 bases that match TRBD1. The CDR3 length is 12 residues. After removal of 7 bases from V and 5 bases from J, the junction contained 5 bases not matched to a gene. Germline assignment: CDR1 SQVTM and CDR2 ANQGSEA. Written as DNA, the CDR3 is TGCAGCGCCAGACAGGGGGCGCACGAGCAGTACTTC. It yields the protein CSARQGAHEQYF.

The chain has TRBV11-1 and TRBJ2-5; no definite D call. The CDR3 covers 14 residues. Germline assignment: CDR1 SGHAT and CDR2 FQDESV (reference sequence). V lost 1 base, J lost 1 base, and 7 bases lay in between. The DNA for the CDR3 is TGTGCCAGCAGCTTAGGATGGGGCCAAGAGACCCAGTACTTC. Residues: CASSLGWGQETQYF. The full variable domain, in which reference TRBV11-1 and TRBJ2-5 provide the parts outside the CDR3, is EAEVAQSPRYKITEKSQAVAFWCDPISGHATLYWYRQILGQGPELLVQFQDESVVDDSQLPKDRFSAERLKGVDSTLKIQPAELGDSAMYLCASSLGWGQETQYFGPGTRLLVL.

V usage is TRBV15 and J usage is TRBJ2-3; D remains unclear. The germline V and J ends were trimmed by 5 bases and 2 bases, with 11 bases remaining between them. The germline V gene encodes CDR1 LNHNV and CDR2 YYDKDF (reference sequence). CDR3 length: 14 amino acids. As DNA, the CDR3 is TGTGCCACCAGCGGGGTGTCCTACACAGATACGCAGTATTTT. Its protein is CATSGVSYTDTQYF.

The CDR3 bases are TGTGCCAGTAGTATTGGGGGGGGCCGTCAAAAGTTCTTC. As protein: CASSIGGGRQKFF. The chain has TRBV19 and TRBJ2-1; D is perhaps TRBD2 (7 bases). Germline lookup yields CDR1 LNHDA and CDR2 SQIVND (reference sequence). The length of the CDR3 is 13 residues. Trimming stripped 3 bases from V and 14 bases from J, with 17 bases between.

The rearrangement joins TRBV6-5 to TRBJ1-4, with D possibly being TRBD1 (6 bases). The germline gives CDR1 MNHEY, CDR2 SVGAGI. The CDR3 spans 15 residues. The V and J ends lost 3 bases and 0 bases respectively, with 8 bases between them. This chain's CDR3 is CASSYGGATNEKLFF. The CDR3, as DNA: TGTGCCAGCAGTTATGGGGGCGCAACTAATGAAAAACTGTTTTTT.

J is TRBJ2-5 and V is TRBV20-1; D not certain. Germline V CDR1 and CDR2: DFQATT, SNEGSKA (reference sequence). The CDR3 loop spans 11 amino acids. CDR3 nucleotides: TGCAGCTACTTCTCTGGGGAGACCCAGTACTTC. Protein sequence: CSYFSGETQYF.

The V call is TRBV2, the J call TRBJ2-7; 8 bases match TRBD1. Germline values: CDR1 SNHLY, CDR2 FYNNEI. Losses at the gene ends were 10 bases for V and 0 bases for J; bases not matched to a gene: 2. This CDR3 spans 12 amino acids. CDR3 coding DNA: TGTGCCACGACAGGGGACTCCTACGAGCAGTACTTC. This encodes CATTGDSYEQYF. The whole variable domain, remainder taken from reference TRBV2 and TRBJ2-7, is EPEVTQTPSHQVTQMGQEVILRCVPISNHLYFYWYRQILGQKVEFLVSFYNNEISEKSEIFDDQFSVERPDGSNFTLKIRSTKLEDSAMYFCATTGDSYEQYFGPGTRLTVT.

The chain joins TRBV7-2 to TRBJ2-6; TRBD2 is a possible D gene (6 bases). The CDR3 is 18 amino acids. The germline V and J ends were trimmed by 2 bases and 1 base, with 15 bases remaining between them. Germline CDR1 is SGHTA and CDR2 is FQGNSA. The chain's CDR3 is CASSLTGGAPSGANVLTF. For the CDR3, the DNA is TGTGCCAGCAGCTTAACGGGCGGGGCCCCTTCTGGGGCCAACGTCCTGACTTTC.

The chain has TRBV12-5 and TRBJ2-2; a weak D match, TRBD2 (7 bases). The germline V gene has CDR1 LGHNT and CDR2 FRNRAP. This CDR3 is built from 15 residues. V was pared by 6 bases and J by 6 bases, with 17 bases between. This chain's CDR3 is CASGGTRGGSGELFF. CDR3 DNA: TGTGCTAGTGGCGGGACCAGGGGAGGGTCCGGGGAGCTGTTTTTT.

A few counts support this clone. The same CDR3 also results from other DNA sequences found in this sample. This chain connects TRBV11-2 to TRBJ2-7, with 8 bases fitting TRBD1. This CDR3 is built from 15 residues. Germline V gene sequence: CDR1 SGHAT, CDR2 FQNNGV. J was trimmed by 2 bases and V by 3 bases; bases with no gene match: 6. The CDR3 DNA reads TGTGCCAGCAGCTTGGACACAGGGGGTCCCTACGAGCAGTACTTC. Residues: CASSLDTGGPYEQYF. The whole variable domain, remainder taken from reference TRBV11-2 and TRBJ2-7, is EAGVAQSPRYKIIEKRQSVAFWCNPISGHATLYWYQQILGQGPKLLIQFQNNGVVDDSQLPKDRFSAERLKGVDSTLKIQPAKLEDSAVYLCASSLDTGGPYEQYFGPGTRLTVT.

The rearrangement joins TRBV18 to TRBJ1-2; the match to TRBD1 covers 8 bases. The CDR3 totals 16 residues. CDR1 is KGHSH, CDR2 LQKENI, per germline. The V gene end was trimmed by 3 bases and the J gene end by 0 bases; junction bases not matched to a gene: 6. DNA for the CDR3: TGTGCCAGCTCACCCGCGACAGGGGAGGCTAACTATGGCTACACCTTC. Its protein product is CASSPATGEANYGYTF.

The chain is built from TRBV7-9 and TRBJ2-1; TRBD1 matches at 9 bases. The CDR3 loop spans 16 amino acids. CDR1 is SEHNR and CDR2 is FQNEAQ in the germline V gene (reference sequence). J lost 8 bases, V lost 8 bases, and 16 bases had no gene match. CDR3 in amino acids: CASSSIGTGSFDEQFF. CDR3 nucleotide sequence: TGTGCCAGCTCTTCTATCGGGACAGGGTCTTTCGATGAGCAGTTCTTC.

The rearrangement links TRBV5-4 to TRBJ1-6, with TRBD1 identical over 7 bases. Per the germline V gene, CDR1 is SGHNT and CDR2 is YYREEE (reference sequence). Trimming cost V 5 bases and J 7 bases; bases outside gene matches: 9. The length of the CDR3 is 15 residues. The CDR3 DNA follows: TGTGCCAGCAGTTATCCGGGACAGCAGAATTCACCCCTCCACTTT. Translating gives CASSYPGQQNSPLHF.

This chain links TRBV2 with TRBJ2-2, with D maybe TRBD2 (6 bases). This CDR3 has 16 residues. Deletions cut 2 bases from V and 5 bases from J, with 15 bases between. The germline CDR1 and CDR2 sequences are SNHLY and FYNNEI. CDR3 region: CASSERASAGTGELFF. CDR3 sequence (DNA): TGTGCCAGCAGTGAAAGGGCTAGCGCCGGAACCGGGGAGCTGTTTTTT.

The rearrangement uses TRBV7-9 and TRBJ1-1, with 7 positions matching TRBD1. Unmatched junction bases numbered 12, after V lost 10 bases and J lost 4 bases. This CDR3 has 14 amino acids. From germline, CDR1 is SEHNR and CDR2 FQNEAQ (reference sequence). CDR3 bases: TGTGCCATTAACCGGGGGACAGTCGTCACTGAAGCTTTCTTT. Amino acids: CAINRGTVVTEAFF.

The chain joins TRBV6-1 to TRBJ1-5, with 10 bases fitting TRBD1. Trimming cost V 5 bases and J 5 bases; bases outside gene matches: 3. The length of the CDR3 is 14 residues. In germline, CDR1 is MNHNS, CDR2 SASEGT. The CDR3, as DNA: TGTGCCAGCAGTTTCGACAGGGGGCATCAGCCCCAGCATTTT. It codes for CASSFDRGHQPQHF.

V usage is TRBV18 and J usage is TRBJ1-2, with TRBD1 matching over 9 bases. The junction had 4 bases not matched to a gene; V was cut back by 3 bases and J by 2 bases. The CDR3 runs to 15 residues. The germline V gene encodes CDR1 KGHSH and CDR2 LQKENI. CDR3 loop: CASSPSGQGNYGYTF. The CDR3 bases are TGTGCCAGCTCACCCTCCGGACAGGGGAACTATGGCTACACCTTC. The full variable domain, with the rest looked up from reference TRBV18 and TRBJ1-2, is NAGVMQNPRHLVRRRGQEARLRCSPMKGHSHVYWYRQLPEEGLKFMVYLQKENIIDESGMPKERFSAEFPKEGPSILRIQQVVRGDSAAYFCASSPSGQGNYGYTFGSGTRLTVV.

V and J are TRBV4-1 and TRBJ1-1, with D possibly matching TRBD1 (6 bases). This CDR3 contains 15 residues. Germline assignment: CDR1 MGHRA and CDR2 YSYEKL. Trimming took 2 bases from V and 4 from J, leaving 14 bases between them. Written as DNA, the CDR3 is TGCGCCAGCAGCCAACCTACTACAGGGACCACTGAAGCTTTCTTT. Encoded protein: CASSQPTTGTTEAFF.

This clone was seen a single time. V and J are TRBV5-1 and TRBJ2-5; 8 bases match TRBD2. Germline assignment: CDR1 SGHRS and CDR2 YFSETQ. V lost 4 bases and J lost 1; bases outside the gene matches: 9. The CDR3 loop spans 16 amino acids. The CDR3 reads CASSPSGGTSQETQYF. The DNA for the CDR3 is TGCGCCAGCAGCCCGTCGGGGGGGACGTCCCAAGAGACCCAGTACTTC.

The chain combines TRBV5-1 with TRBJ1-3; D is undetermined. Germline V CDR1 and CDR2: SGHRS, YFSETQ. CDR3 length: 13 residues. Trimming left V 4 bases short and J 2 bases short, with 7 bases between. The CDR3: CASSEGTGNTIYF. The CDR3 DNA sequence: TGCGCCAGCAGCGAGGGAACTGGAAACACCATATATTTT.

The V and J genes are TRBV30 and TRBJ2-7; a possible D gene is TRBD2 (6 bases). This CDR3 has 13 amino acids. In germline, CDR1 is GTSNPN, CDR2 SVGIG (reference sequence). Trimming cost V 2 bases and J 6 bases, with 14 bases left between them. The CDR3 sequence is CAWSLTGLSEQYF. The CDR3 DNA sequence: TGTGCCTGGAGTCTCACGGGACTCTCCGAGCAGTACTTC.

The chain joins TRBV7-7 to TRBJ2-2; the D gene is possibly TRBD2 (6 bases). Trimming took 5 bases from V and 4 from J, leaving 11 bases between them. The CDR3 has 14 amino acids. From germline, CDR1 is SSHAT and CDR2 FNYEAQ (reference sequence). Written as DNA, the CDR3 is TGTGCCAGCAGCCTGGGACTCTCCACCGGGGAGCTGTTTTTT. As protein: CASSLGLSTGELFF.